These 18 T cell receptor beta chains originate from one sample sequenced in a study of T-cell reconstitution after alpha-beta-depleted transplantation in children. The TCRbeta library was prepared with unique molecular identifiers. MiXCR, applied by TCRdb to the PCR reads, yields one record per CDR3 protein. The sample shows hundreds of thousands of distinct CDR3 sequences, 10% to 15% of them seen only once. The material sequenced was PBMCs, mostly from graft donor cells, taken 360 days after TCRalphabeta/CD19-depleted stem cell transplant. These receptors all come from a male patient aged 10-17 years who had a stem cell transplant for acute myeloid leukemia, so the T cells may come from the graft donor.

This clonotype was detected many times. The chain combines TRBV6-5 with TRBJ2-1, with TRBD2 matching 12 bases. V lost 1 base, J lost 9 bases, and 4 bases stayed unmatched. The CDR3 covers 15 residues. Germline-derived CDR1 and CDR2 are MNHEY and SVGAGI. The CDR3 sequence is CASSYYLAGGPEQFF. Here the CDR3 DNA reads TGTGCCAGCAGTTACTATCTAGCGGGAGGGCCTGAGCAGTTCTTC.

This clonotype showed up many times. This chain links TRBV29-1 with TRBJ2-2; 8 positions match TRBD1. The CDR3 spans 15 residues. Trimming cost V 3 bases and J 2 bases; bases outside gene matches: 5. Germline CDR1 reads SQVTM; CDR2 reads ANQGSEA. The CDR3 spells CSVDRTGTNTGELFF. The CDR3 DNA is TGCAGCGTTGATCGGACAGGGACCAACACCGGGGAGCTGTTTTTT.

The chain uses TRBV29-1 and TRBJ2-7; weak D call: TRBD1 (6 bases). Per germline, CDR1 SQVTM and CDR2 ANQGSEA. V lost 5 bases and J lost 2, with 10 bases in between. The CDR3 loop spans 12 amino acids. The CDR3 DNA follows: TGCAGCGTTCTAAGGGGGACCTACGAGCAGTACTTC. Its protein is CSVLRGTYEQYF.

This clonotype was picked up a small number of times. J is TRBJ2-5 and V is TRBV20-1; D is unresolved. With 6 bases removed from V and 0 bases from J, the gap between germline ends came to 20 bases. This CDR3 spans 16 amino acids. Germline CDR1 is DFQATT and CDR2 is SNEGSKA (reference sequence). The DNA of the CDR3 is TGCAGTGCCTCGCGGACCAGCTCCCTTTACCAAGAGACCCAGTACTTC. It yields the protein CSASRTSSLYQETQYF.

This clonotype was counted between two and nine times. The chain couples TRBV20-1 to TRBJ2-3; the D gene is possibly TRBD2 (5 bases). CDR3 length: 12 residues. Germline CDR1 is DFQATT and CDR2 is SNEGSKA (reference sequence). CDR3 DNA: TGCAGCGCCCGGAGGCCTACAGATACGCAGTATTTT. Amino acids: CSARRPTDTQYF.

V gene TRBV18 combines with J gene TRBJ2-5, with D possibly being TRBD2 (5 bases). The CDR3 length is 13 residues. V lost 2 bases, J lost 5 bases, and 9 bases lay in between. CDR1 and CDR2 (germline): KGHSH, LQKENI. The CDR3 DNA reads TGTGCCAGCTCACCAATCGGGGTCGAGACCCAGTACTTC. Translating gives CASSPIGVETQYF. The full variable domain, completed using reference TRBV18 and TRBJ2-5, is NAGVMQNPRHLVRRRGQEARLRCSPMKGHSHVYWYRQLPEEGLKFMVYLQKENIIDESGMPKERFSAEFPKEGPSILRIQQVVRGDSAAYFCASSPIGVETQYFGPGTRLLVL.

The J gene is TRBJ2-2, the V gene TRBV20-1; 10 nucleotides line up with TRBD2. This CDR3 spans 18 amino acids. The ends lost 0 bases at V and 0 bases at J; junction bases unmatched: 7. CDR1 and CDR2 from the germline V gene are DFQATT and SNEGSKA (reference sequence). DNA of the CDR3: TGCAGTGCTAGAGATGGGTCTAGCGGGAGCTCGAACACCGGGGAGCTGTTTTTT. Its protein is CSARDGSSGSSNTGELFF.

This chain connects TRBV7-9 to TRBJ1-3, with a possible D match to TRBD1 (6 bases). The germline V and J ends were trimmed by 3 bases and 4 bases, with 10 bases remaining between them. Germline loops: CDR1 SEHNR, CDR2 FQNEAQ (reference sequence). The CDR3 runs 14 residues. CDR3 sequence (DNA): TGTGCCAGCAGCTTCACAGGGTTGGGAAACACCATATATTTT. Translation: CASSFTGLGNTIYF.

This clonotype was observed at least ten times. This chain joins TRBV9 and TRBJ2-1, with 16 bases fitting TRBD2. The CDR3 consists of 20 residues. Germline lookup yields CDR1 SGDLS and CDR2 YYNGEE. Trimming at V came to 4 bases and at J to 2 bases, leaving 12 bases not matched to a gene. The CDR3 DNA follows: TGTGCCAGCAGCTTACCGGGACTAGCGGGAGGGCCGCGAACCTACAATGAGCAGTTCTTC. This translates into CASSLPGLAGGPRTYNEQFF.

The CDR3 spells CASSVVPADTQYF. CDR3 nucleotides: TGTGCCAGCAGCGTCGTCCCGGCCGATACGCAGTATTTT. J is TRBJ2-3 and V is TRBV7-8; D uncertain. The germline V gene has CDR1 SGHVS and CDR2 FQNEAQ. The CDR3 runs to 13 residues. V was cut by 5 bases and J by 6 bases, with 12 bases left in between.

V and J are TRBV6-1 and TRBJ2-7; 7 bases are a match to TRBD1. Germline V lookup: CDR1 MNHNS, CDR2 SASEGT. CDR3 length: 15 residues. The V segment lost 6 bases and the J segment 6 bases; nucleotides outside the gene matches: 14. The CDR3 region is CASSHYDRVRGEQYF. In DNA, the CDR3 is TGTGCCAGCAGCCACTACGACAGGGTTCGAGGCGAGCAGTACTTC.

This clonotype was detected ten times or more. DNA of the CDR3: TGTGCCAGCAGCCAAGTTTCGACAGGGGGCGATGAGCAGTTCTTC. It codes for CASSQVSTGGDEQFF. This chain joins TRBV4-2 and TRBJ2-1; 10 bases fit TRBD1. J lost 8 bases, V lost 1 base, and 5 bases had no gene match. The germline CDR1 and CDR2 sequences are LGHNA and YNFKEQ. This CDR3 spans 15 amino acids.

The chain employs TRBV20-1 and TRBJ2-7, with 11 bases that match TRBD2. The CDR3 is made up of 15 amino acids. Trimming at V came to 1 base and at J to 3 bases, leaving 5 bases not matched to a gene. CDR1 is DFQATT, CDR2 SNEGSKA, per germline (reference sequence). This chain's CDR3 is CSARGGGLADYEQYF. Written as DNA, the CDR3 is TGCAGTGCTAGAGGAGGGGGACTAGCGGACTACGAGCAGTACTTC.

This clonotype was recorded many times. The chain carries TRBV28 and TRBJ2-3; 10 nucleotides agree with TRBD1. The length of the CDR3 is 17 residues. V shed 1 base, J shed 2 bases, and the junction held 6 bases outside the gene matches. Germline V gene data show CDR1 as MDHEN and CDR2 as SYDVKM. CDR3: CASSLFGGQGLTDTQYF. The CDR3 DNA reads as TGTGCCAGCAGTTTATTCGGGGGACAGGGGCTCACAGATACGCAGTATTTT.

This clonotype was found a few times. V and J are TRBV28 and TRBJ2-2; D is uncertain. The germline gives CDR1 MDHEN, CDR2 SYDVKM. The CDR3 runs to 14 residues. V lost 2 bases and J lost 5, with 9 bases in between. CDR3 sequence: CASSLPQKTGELFF. CDR3 DNA: TGTGCCAGCAGTTTACCCCAAAAGACCGGGGAGCTGTTTTTT.

This clonotype came up a few times. The J gene is TRBJ2-3, the V gene TRBV4-2; 10 bases agree with TRBD2. This CDR3 comprises 17 residues. With 4 bases clipped from V and 3 bases from J, the junction kept 10 bases outside the gene matches. Germline values: CDR1 LGHNA, CDR2 YNFKEQ. The CDR3 sequence is CASSPPQREGRTDTQYF. DNA for the CDR3: TGTGCCAGCAGCCCTCCACAGCGGGAGGGCCGTACAGATACGCAGTATTTT.

The V and J genes are TRBV24-1 and TRBJ2-3; TRBD1 might be the D (5 bases). The V end lost 4 bases, the J end lost 3 bases, and 13 bases lay between the germline ends. The CDR3 spans 15 residues. Germline V gene sequence: CDR1 KGHDR, CDR2 SFDVKD. CDR3 in amino acids: CATSDSTVRTDTQYF. DNA of the CDR3: TGTGCCACCAGTGACTCGACAGTCCGGACAGATACGCAGTATTTT.

This clonotype turned up a few times. The V gene is TRBV20-1, the J gene TRBJ1-3; D is undetermined. CDR1 and CDR2 (germline): DFQATT, SNEGSKA (reference sequence). Trimming stripped 3 bases from V and 0 bases from J, with 6 bases between. The CDR3 is 13 amino acids. As DNA, the CDR3 is TGCAGTGCTAGTCTGGGCTCTGGAAACACCATATATTTT. Protein product: CSASLGSGNTIYF.